The 15 T cell receptor beta chains presented below share a single source sample, sequenced in a study of response to subunit inactivated influenza vaccine. Each CDR3 protein is one row after TCRdb ran MiXCR on the RT-PCR reads. The repertoire consists of about 160,000 distinct CDR3 sequences, with under 13% occurring once and the leading ten covering 9.5% to 15%. Specimen: non-naive T cells sorted from PBMCs, collected roughly 45 days after vaccination. The receptors were gathered from a man over 45 who received an inactivated influenza vaccine.

This chain connects TRBV2 to TRBJ2-7, with D tentatively TRBD1 or TRBD2 (5 bases each). The germline V gene encodes CDR1 SNHLY and CDR2 FYNNEI. The CDR3 totals 13 residues. Trimming pared 7 bases from V and 3 bases from J, leaving 13 bases between. The CDR3, as DNA: TGTGCCAGCAACCGGGACGGTAACTACGAGCAGTACTTC. Translation: CASNRDGNYEQYF.

Ten or more counts support this clonotype. The V call is TRBV7-9, the J call TRBJ2-3; D uncertain. This CDR3 has 14 residues. Germline assignment: CDR1 SEHNR and CDR2 FQNEAQ (reference sequence). V was pared by 4 bases and J by 0 bases, with 8 bases between. DNA of the CDR3: TGTGCCAGCAGCTGGGAAGGGAGCACAGATACGCAGTATTTT. It specifies CASSWEGSTDTQYF.

This clonotype was detected only a few times. This chain joins TRBV6-2 or TRBV6-3 and TRBJ1-2; D ambiguous. CDR1 and CDR2 from the germline V gene are MNHEY and SVGEGT. The CDR3 spans 13 residues. V lost 5 bases and J lost 8, with 15 bases in between. Here the CDR3 DNA reads TGTGCCAGCAGTGACCGGGTGGCTGGGGGCTACACCTTC. Protein: CASSDRVAGGYTF.

The rearrangement joins TRBV5-1 to TRBJ2-5; TRBD2 agrees at 15 bases. Trimming took 1 base from V and 5 from J; bases not matched to a gene: 6. CDR3 length: 17 amino acids. The V gene's germline CDR1 is SGHRS and CDR2 YFSETQ. This CDR3 reads CASSLMGLAGGRETQYF. The DNA of the CDR3 is TGCGCCAGCAGCTTGATGGGACTAGCGGGGGGACGGGAGACCCAGTACTTC.

The J gene is TRBJ2-1, the V gene TRBV3-1, with 10 bases aligning to TRBD2. The junction had 1 base not matched to a gene; V was cut back by 2 bases and J by 6 bases. Germline-derived CDR1 and CDR2 are LGHDT and YNNKEL (reference sequence). The CDR3 length is 14 residues. The CDR3: CASSQRLAGNEQFF. CDR3 bases: TGTGCCAGCAGCCAAAGACTAGCGGGCAATGAGCAGTTCTTC.

This clonotype has at least ten counts. The rearrangement joins TRBV29-1 to TRBJ2-5; D perhaps matches TRBD2 (5 bases). V was cut by 7 bases and J by 5 bases, with 14 bases left in between. This CDR3 contains 12 residues. The V gene's germline CDR1 is SQVTM and CDR2 ANQGSEA. CDR3 residues: CSGISGGETQYF. CDR3 coding DNA: TGCAGCGGCATATCGGGCGGGGAGACCCAGTACTTC. The complete variable domain, with remaining parts taken from reference TRBV29-1 and TRBJ2-5, reads SAVISQKPSRDICQRGTSLTIQCQVDSQVTMMFWYRQQPGQSLTLIATANQGSEATYESGFVIDKFPISRPNLTFSTLTVSNMSPEDSSIYLCSGISGGETQYFGPGTRLLVL.

The chain has TRBV20-1 and TRBJ1-2; 7 positions match TRBD1. CDR1 and CDR2 (germline): DFQATT, SNEGSKA (reference sequence). The junction had 7 bases not matched to a gene; V was cut back by 5 bases and J by 4 bases. The CDR3 loop spans 13 amino acids. As DNA, the CDR3 is TGCAGTGCTTGGGACAGCACTTCCTATGGCTACACCTTC. Its protein is CSAWDSTSYGYTF.

This chain links TRBV4-3 with TRBJ2-5; TRBD1 is a possible D gene (6 bases). In germline, CDR1 is LGHNA, CDR2 YSLEER. Trimming took off 0 bases at V and 6 bases at J, with 8 bases between the two ends. The CDR3 totals 13 residues. CDR3 in DNA: TGCGCCAGCAGCCAAGAACAGGGAAAGACCCAGTACTTC. Translated: CASSQEQGKTQYF.

This chain links TRBV7-8 with TRBJ2-1; the D gene is possibly TRBD1 (5 bases). Germline V gives CDR1 SGHVS, CDR2 FQNEAQ. The length of the CDR3 is 12 residues. With 0 bases removed from V and 12 bases from J, the gap between germline ends came to 9 bases. As DNA, the CDR3 is TGTGCCAGCAGCTTAGCAGGGGTGGCGCAGTTCTTC. Its translation is CASSLAGVAQFF.

This clonotype was seen a handful of times. The J gene is TRBJ1-4, the V gene TRBV5-4, with D possibly matching TRBD1 (6 bases). The V gene's germline CDR1 is SGHNT and CDR2 YYREEE (reference sequence). The CDR3 is 15 amino acids. Between the trimmed V and J ends, which lost 4 bases and 6 bases, there was a span of 16 bases. The CDR3 region is CASSPTGQRDEKLFF. The CDR3 nucleotides are TGTGCCAGCAGCCCGACCGGACAGAGGGATGAAAAACTGTTTTTT.

The V and J genes are TRBV27 and TRBJ1-3; TRBD1 might be the D (5 bases). Between the trimmed V and J ends, which lost 4 bases and 3 bases, there was a span of 13 bases. This CDR3 spans 15 amino acids. From germline, CDR1 is MNHEY and CDR2 SMNVEV (reference sequence). The CDR3 DNA sequence: TGTGCCAGCAGTTCCAGGGAAGCGGGTGGAAACACCATATATTTT. Translating it yields CASSSREAGGNTIYF.

This chain uses TRBV3-1 with TRBJ2-3; D perhaps matches TRBD2 (6 bases). Per germline, CDR1 LGHDT and CDR2 YNNKEL (reference sequence). Trimming left V 0 bases short and J 14 bases short, with 12 bases between. This CDR3 spans 12 amino acids. The CDR3 region has the DNA TGTGCCAGCAGCCAAGATCCGGGAGTCTGGTATTTT. It yields the protein CASSQDPGVWYF.

This clonotype has at least ten counts. The J gene is TRBJ1-3, the V gene TRBV11-2; D call uncertain. This CDR3 is built from 15 residues. The V gene lost 0 bases and the J gene lost 9 bases, with 15 bases spanning the gap. The V gene's germline CDR1 is SGHAT and CDR2 FQNNGV. DNA of the CDR3: TGTGCCAGCAGCTTAGATCCCGGTTGGGTGAGCACCATATATTTT. Translation: CASSLDPGWVSTIYF.

This clonotype was detected many times. The chain links TRBV6-1 to TRBJ2-7; 7 bases map to TRBD1. There are 15 residues in the CDR3. Trimming took 6 bases from V and 2 from J; bases not matched to a gene: 10. The germline CDR1 and CDR2 sequences are MNHNS and SASEGT. The CDR3 loop reads CASREQPGQPYEQYF. The CDR3 DNA follows: TGTGCCAGCAGAGAACAACCGGGACAGCCCTACGAGCAGTACTTC.

The chain recombines TRBV7-2 with TRBJ2-3; D is unresolved. Trimming took off 5 bases at V and 4 bases at J, with 10 bases between the two ends. CDR3 size: 13 residues. Germline values: CDR1 SGHTA, CDR2 FQGNSA. The CDR3 is CASSRWIPDTQYF. The CDR3 nucleotides read TGTGCCAGCAGCCGCTGGATTCCAGATACGCAGTATTTT.